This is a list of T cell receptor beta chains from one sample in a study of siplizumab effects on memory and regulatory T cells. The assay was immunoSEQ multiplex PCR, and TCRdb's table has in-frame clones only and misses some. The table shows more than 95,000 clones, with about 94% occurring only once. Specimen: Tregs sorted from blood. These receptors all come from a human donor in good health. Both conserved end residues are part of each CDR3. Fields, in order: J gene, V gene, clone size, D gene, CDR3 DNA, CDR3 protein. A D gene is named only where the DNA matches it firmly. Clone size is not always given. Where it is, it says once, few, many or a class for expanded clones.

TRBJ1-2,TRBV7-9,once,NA,TGTGCCAGCAGCTTACGGGCGGAAGGCTACACCTTC,CASSLRAEGYTF
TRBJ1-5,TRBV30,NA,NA,TGTGCCTGGAGTAGTCGGGTCGGAACCTTCAATCAGCCCCAGCATTTT,CAWSSRVGTFNQPQHF
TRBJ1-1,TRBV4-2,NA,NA,TGTGCCAGCAGCCAGGAGCCGGGCACTGAAGCTTTCTTT,CASSQEPGTEAFF
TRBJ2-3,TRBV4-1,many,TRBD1,TGCGCCAGCAGCCAACCGTACCGGGACAGGGGAAAAGGTACGCAGTATTTT,CASSQPYRDRGKGTQYF
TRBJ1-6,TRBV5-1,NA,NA,TGCGCCAGCAGACCAACCGGGCCCCCCAATTCACCCCTCCACTTT,CASRPTGPPNSPLHF
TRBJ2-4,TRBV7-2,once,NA,TGTGCCAGCAGCCCACCCCCGGTAGCCAAAAACATTCAGTACTTC,CASSPPPVAKNIQYF
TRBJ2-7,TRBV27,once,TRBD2,TGTGCCAGCAGTTTACTAGCGGGGGGCCCATACGAGCAGTACTTC,CASSLLAGGPYEQYF
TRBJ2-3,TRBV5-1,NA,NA,TGCGCCAGCAGACCAAGGTCCACCACAGATACGCAGTATTTT,CASRPRSTTDTQYF
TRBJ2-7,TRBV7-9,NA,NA,TGTGCCAGCAGCTTAGGCCCGAGCTCCTACGAGCAGTACTTC,CASSLGPSSYEQYF
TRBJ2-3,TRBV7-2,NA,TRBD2,TGTGCCAGCAGCTATTGGCTAGCGGGCAGCACAGATACGCAGTATTTT,CASSYWLAGSTDTQYF
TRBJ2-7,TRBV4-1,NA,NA,TGCGCCAGCAGCCCTGTTCTAGGGGGGATCGAGCAGTACTTC,CASSPVLGGIEQYF
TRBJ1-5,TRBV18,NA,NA,TGTGCCAGCTCACCTACCGGCCAGAATCAGCCCCAGCATTTT,CASSPTGQNQPQHF
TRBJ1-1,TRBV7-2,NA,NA,TGTGCCAGCAGCTTAGAGGCCCGGACCACTGAAGCTTTCTTT,CASSLEARTTEAFF
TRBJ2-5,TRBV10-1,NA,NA,TGCGCCAGCAGTAATGGAGAGACCCAGTACTTC,CASSNGETQYF
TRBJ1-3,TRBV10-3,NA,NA,TGTGCCATCAGTGAGTCGGTGTCTGGAAACACCATATATTTT,CAISESVSGNTIYF
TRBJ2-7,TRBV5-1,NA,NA,TGCGCCAGCAGCTTGGGTCAGGGGGAGCAGTACTTC,CASSLGQGEQYF
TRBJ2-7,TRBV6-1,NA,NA,TGTGCCACCAGGTGGGGGGACGAGCAGTACTTC,CATRWGDEQYF